A single sample is the source of the 5 T cell receptor beta chains below, sequenced in a study of cytomegalovirus exposure and HLA in healthy donors. PCR primers comprised 60 Vbeta and 13 Jbeta primers. Measured with immunoSEQ multiplex PCR; TCRdb has only the in-frame clones, and not every one. The table has tens of thousands of clones, roughly 85% seen once; the top ten hold more than 9.5%. Sequenced material: PBMCs. The receptors were gathered from a woman between 40 and 50 years old in good health and CMV-seropositive.

V usage is TRBV18 and J usage is TRBJ2-2; D not certain. Per the germline V gene, CDR1 is KGHSH and CDR2 is LQKENI. V lost 2 bases to trimming and J lost 1 base, with 8 bases between them. The CDR3 contains 15 residues. Here the CDR3 DNA reads TGTGCCAGCTCACCAATCACCGGGAACACCGGGGAGCTGTTTTTT. It translates to CASSPITGNTGELFF.

The V gene is TRBV7-9, the J gene TRBJ1-2; TRBD1 matches at 7 bases. Germline loops: CDR1 SEHNR, CDR2 FQNEAQ (reference sequence). V lost 4 bases to trimming and J lost 12 bases; unmatched junction nucleotides: 26. The CDR3 consists of 18 residues. The CDR3 coding sequence is TGTGCCAGCAGCTCCTGGGGTGGGTTAGGACAGGAAGCCAGGGGAGACACCTTC. Encoded protein: CASSSWGGLGQEARGDTF.

The chain recombines TRBV2 with TRBJ1-1; 7 nucleotides line up with TRBD1. The CDR3 covers 14 residues. Losses at the gene ends were 8 bases for V and 0 bases for J; bases not matched to a gene: 6. From germline, CDR1 is SNHLY and CDR2 FYNNEI. The CDR3 bases are TGTGCCAGCGGGGACAGCTTCATGAACACTGAAGCTTTCTTT. Encoded protein: CASGDSFMNTEAFF.

This clone was observed a handful of times. J is TRBJ2-2 and V is TRBV6-1, with a tentative D call TRBD2 (6 bases). The CDR3 contains 15 residues. The V gene lost 6 bases and the J gene lost 0 bases, with 11 bases spanning the gap. Germline V gene sequence: CDR1 MNHNS, CDR2 SASEGT. CDR3 sequence (DNA): TGTGCCAGCAGCCAGGGACTTTCGAACACCGGGGAGCTGTTTTTT. Protein sequence: CASSQGLSNTGELFF.

The chain joins TRBV5-5 to TRBJ1-1; D remains unclear. Trimming stripped 2 bases from V and 5 bases from J, with 16 bases between. Germline V CDR1 and CDR2: SGHKS, YYEKEE (reference sequence). The CDR3 spans 15 residues. For the CDR3, the DNA is TGTGCCAGCAGCTTATTAATCTTGGCGGGGACTGAAGCTTTCTTT. Its translation: CASSLLILAGTEAFF.